What follows are 12 T cell receptor beta chains derived from one specimen sequenced in a study of T cell repertoires in cytomegalovirus infection. One entry per CDR3 protein results from TCRdb running MiXCR on the reads. The sample has 450,000 to 650,000 distinct CDR3 sequences, 35% to 50% seen once. Their specific antigens are unknown. The input for sequencing was cultured PBMCs, taken from culture after CMV antigen stimulation. These receptors came from a human donor in good health (CMV status not recorded). Some clones in this sample may be carry-over from other donors' samples.

This chain uses TRBV7-2 with TRBJ1-6, with D possibly matching TRBD1 (6 bases). CDR1 SGHTA and CDR2 FQGNSA come from the germline V gene. V dropped 5 bases and J dropped 6 bases, with 14 bases sitting between them. This CDR3 contains 15 residues. As DNA, the CDR3 is TGTGCCAGCAGCCCCCACGGACAGTTTAATTCACCCCTCCACTTT. Its protein is CASSPHGQFNSPLHF.

The gene calls are TRBV15 and TRBJ1-1; D perhaps matches TRBD1 (6 bases). The CDR3 is 14 residues long. V lost 2 bases, J lost 6 bases, and 13 bases lay in between. Germline CDR1 reads LNHNV; CDR2 reads YYDKDF (reference sequence). This CDR3 is CATSRRGPSAEAFF. DNA of the CDR3: TGTGCCACCAGCAGACGGGGGCCCTCGGCTGAAGCTTTCTTT.

This clonotype occurred a few times. The rearrangement links TRBV20-1 to TRBJ2-5; D remains ambiguous. This CDR3 is 11 amino acids long. V lost 6 bases to trimming and J lost 4 bases, with 9 bases between them. CDR1 DFQATT and CDR2 SNEGSKA come from the germline V gene (reference sequence). The CDR3 sequence: CSAPTRETQYF. In DNA, the CDR3 is TGCAGTGCCCCGACCCGAGAGACCCAGTACTTC.

This clonotype turned up a few times. The gene calls are TRBV12-3 or TRBV12-4 and TRBJ1-4; D unresolved. CDR3 length equals 14 residues. The ends were cut back, 4 bases at V and 8 bases at J, with 14 bases in the middle. The CDR3 sequence is CASSWNRIGEKLFF. CDR3 coding DNA: TGTGCCAGCAGTTGGAACAGAATAGGCGAAAAACTGTTTTTT.

The chain employs TRBV7-8 and TRBJ2-2, with no clear D. This CDR3 spans 13 amino acids. The germline V gene has CDR1 SGHVS and CDR2 FQNEAQ. Trimming removed 1 base from V and 7 bases from J, with 7 bases in between. The CDR3 DNA sequence: TGTGCCAGCAGCTTAGTGTATAGCGGGGAGCTGTTTTTT. Its translation is CASSLVYSGELFF.

The CDR3, as DNA: TGCAGTGCCCTTGCGGCGGGACGGAACACTGAAGCTTTCTTT. Amino acid sequence: CSALAAGRNTEAFF. This chain uses TRBV20-1 with TRBJ1-1; D possibly corresponds to TRBD1 (5 bases). This CDR3 has 14 amino acids. Between the trimmed V and J ends, which lost 6 bases and 1 base, there was a span of 15 bases. Germline CDR1 DFQATT, CDR2 SNEGSKA (reference sequence).

This chain connects TRBV6-6 to TRBJ2-2, with a tentative D call TRBD2 (5 bases). The CDR3 consists of 15 residues. The V gene's germline CDR1 is MNHNY and CDR2 SVGAGI (reference sequence). The germline V and J ends were trimmed by 8 bases and 4 bases, with 17 bases remaining between them. As DNA, the CDR3 is TGTGCCAGCTCCTCCTTGGCGGGTGTCACCGGGGAGCTGTTTTTT. Its protein product is CASSSLAGVTGELFF.

The rearrangement links TRBV2 to TRBJ2-3, with 9 bases that match TRBD1. Germline loops: CDR1 SNHLY, CDR2 FYNNEI. The junction had 11 bases not matched to a gene; V was cut back by 8 bases and J by 2 bases. The CDR3 runs to 16 residues. CDR3 residues: CASFPRGTGITDTQYF. The CDR3 DNA reads as TGTGCCAGCTTCCCCCGAGGGACAGGGATCACAGATACGCAGTATTTT.

The CDR3 bases are TGCAGTGCTAGCCTCCCGCGGCGGGGGCCTTATGAGCAGTTCTTC. Protein product: CSASLPRRGPYEQFF. V is TRBV20-1 and J is TRBJ2-1; TRBD2 might be the D (7 bases). This CDR3 has 15 amino acids. The germline CDR1 and CDR2 sequences are DFQATT and SNEGSKA (reference sequence). The V end lost 3 bases, the J end lost 8 bases, and 20 bases lay between the germline ends.

Many counts were recorded for this clonotype. The chain couples TRBV29-1 to TRBJ2-2; D gene unclear. V shed 3 bases and J shed 0 bases, with 5 bases lying between them. The CDR3 consists of 13 residues. Germline V CDR1 and CDR2: SQVTM, ANQGSEA. The chain's CDR3 is CSVETPNTGELFF. For the CDR3, the DNA is TGCAGCGTTGAGACCCCGAACACCGGGGAGCTGTTTTTT.

The CDR3 nucleotides are TGCAGTGCTAGAGGGCAGGGGGCCGGCTATGGCTACACCTTC. This gives the protein CSARGQGAGYGYTF. This chain connects TRBV20-1 to TRBJ1-2; TRBD1 agrees at 8 bases. This CDR3 is built from 14 residues. V dropped 1 base and J dropped 4; count of bases not matched to a gene: 5. CDR1 is DFQATT, CDR2 SNEGSKA, per germline (reference sequence).

The chain links TRBV20-1 to TRBJ2-5, with D tentatively TRBD1 or TRBD2 (5 bases each). Trimming took 6 bases from V and 3 from J, leaving 17 bases between them. The CDR3 contains 14 residues. Germline V gene lookup returns CDR1 DFQATT and CDR2 SNEGSKA (reference sequence). The CDR3 sequence is CSARSGTLKETQYF. The CDR3 coding sequence is TGCAGTGCGCGGTCGGGGACCCTAAAAGAGACCCAGTACTTC.